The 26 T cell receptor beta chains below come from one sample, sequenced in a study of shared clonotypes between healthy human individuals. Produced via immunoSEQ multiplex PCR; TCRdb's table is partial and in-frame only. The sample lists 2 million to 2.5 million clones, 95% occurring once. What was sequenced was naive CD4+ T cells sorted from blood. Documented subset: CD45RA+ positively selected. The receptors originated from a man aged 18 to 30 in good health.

Written as DNA, the CDR3 is TGTGCCAGCAGTTTTGGTTCCGCTTACGAGCAGTACTTC. This encodes CASSFGSAYEQYF. The gene calls are TRBV28 and TRBJ2-7; D uncertain. The CDR3 has 13 residues. Germline lookup yields CDR1 MDHEN and CDR2 SYDVKM. Trimming pared 3 bases from V and 4 bases from J, leaving 10 bases between.

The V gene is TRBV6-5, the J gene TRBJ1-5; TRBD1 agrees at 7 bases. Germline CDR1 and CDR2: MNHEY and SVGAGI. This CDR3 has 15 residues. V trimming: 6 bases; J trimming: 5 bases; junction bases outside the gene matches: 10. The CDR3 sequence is CASRRDRDRHQPQHF. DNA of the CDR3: TGTGCCAGCAGACGAGACAGGGACCGTCATCAGCCCCAGCATTTT.

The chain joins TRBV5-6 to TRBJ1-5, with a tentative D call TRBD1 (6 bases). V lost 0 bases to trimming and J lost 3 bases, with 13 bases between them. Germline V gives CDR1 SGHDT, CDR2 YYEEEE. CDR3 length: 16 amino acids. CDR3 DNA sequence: TGTGCCAGCAGCTTGGGCTTGGGGGGCCACAATCAGCCCCAGCATTTT. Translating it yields CASSLGLGGHNQPQHF.

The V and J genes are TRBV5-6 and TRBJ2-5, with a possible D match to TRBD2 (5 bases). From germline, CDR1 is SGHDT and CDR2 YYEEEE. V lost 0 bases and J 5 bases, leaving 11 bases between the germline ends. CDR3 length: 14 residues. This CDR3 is CASSLGTPGETQYF. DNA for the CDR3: TGTGCCAGCAGCTTGGGGACCCCGGGGGAGACCCAGTACTTC. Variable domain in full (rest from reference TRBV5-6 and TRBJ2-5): DAGVTQSPTHLIKTRGQQVTLRCSPKSGHDTVSWYQQALGQGPQFIFQYYEEEERQRGNFPDRFSGHQFPNYSSELNVNALLLGDSALYLCASSLGTPGETQYFGPGTRLLVL.

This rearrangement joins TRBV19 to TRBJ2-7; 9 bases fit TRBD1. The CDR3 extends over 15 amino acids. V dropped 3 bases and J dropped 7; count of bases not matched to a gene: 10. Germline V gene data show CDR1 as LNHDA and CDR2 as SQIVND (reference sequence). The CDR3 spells CASSIGTGSFGEQYF. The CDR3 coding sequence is TGTGCCAGTAGTATTGGGACAGGGAGTTTCGGAGAGCAGTACTTC.

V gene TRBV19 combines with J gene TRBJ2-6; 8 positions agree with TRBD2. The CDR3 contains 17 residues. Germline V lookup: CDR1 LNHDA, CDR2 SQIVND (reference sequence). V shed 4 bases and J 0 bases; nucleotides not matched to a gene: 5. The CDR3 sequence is CASSTLAGVSGANVLTF. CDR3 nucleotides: TGTGCCAGTAGTACTCTAGCGGGCGTCTCTGGGGCCAACGTCCTGACTTTC.

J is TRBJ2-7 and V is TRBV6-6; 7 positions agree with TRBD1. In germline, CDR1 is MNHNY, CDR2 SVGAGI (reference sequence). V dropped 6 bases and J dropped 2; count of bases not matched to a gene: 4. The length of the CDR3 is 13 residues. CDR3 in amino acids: CASRVGQTYEQYF. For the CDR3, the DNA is TGTGCCAGCAGAGTGGGACAGACCTACGAGCAGTACTTC.

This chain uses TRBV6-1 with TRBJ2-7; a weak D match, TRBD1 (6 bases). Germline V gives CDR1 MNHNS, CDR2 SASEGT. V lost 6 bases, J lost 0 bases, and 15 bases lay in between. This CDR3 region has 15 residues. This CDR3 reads CASRRTAVDSYEQYF. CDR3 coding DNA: TGTGCCAGCAGGAGGACAGCGGTGGACTCCTACGAGCAGTACTTC.

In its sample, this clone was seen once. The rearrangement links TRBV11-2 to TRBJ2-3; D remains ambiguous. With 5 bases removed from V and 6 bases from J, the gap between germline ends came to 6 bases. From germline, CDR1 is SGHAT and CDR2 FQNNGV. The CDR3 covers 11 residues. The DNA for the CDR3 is TGTGCCAGCAGCCCCTTTGATACGCAGTATTTT. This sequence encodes CASSPFDTQYF.

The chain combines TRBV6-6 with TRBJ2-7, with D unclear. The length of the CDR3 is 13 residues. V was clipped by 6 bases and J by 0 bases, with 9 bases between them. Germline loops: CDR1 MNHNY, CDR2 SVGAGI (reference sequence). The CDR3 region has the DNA TGTGCCAGCAGGGCGCCGTCCTCCTACGAGCAGTACTTC. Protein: CASRAPSSYEQYF.

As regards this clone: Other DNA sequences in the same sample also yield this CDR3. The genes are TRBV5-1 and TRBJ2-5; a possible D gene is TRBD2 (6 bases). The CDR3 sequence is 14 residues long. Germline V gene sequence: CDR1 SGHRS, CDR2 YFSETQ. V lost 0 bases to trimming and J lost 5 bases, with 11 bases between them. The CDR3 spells CASSLAAGRETQYF. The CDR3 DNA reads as TGCGCCAGCAGCTTGGCCGCGGGGAGGGAGACCCAGTACTTC.

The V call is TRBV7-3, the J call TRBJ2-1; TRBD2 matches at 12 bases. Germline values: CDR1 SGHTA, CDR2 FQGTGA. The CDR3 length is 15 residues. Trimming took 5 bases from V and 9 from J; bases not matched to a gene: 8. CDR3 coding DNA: TGTGCCAGCAGCCCAACTAGCGGGGGGCCATCTGAGCAGTTCTTC. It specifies CASSPTSGGPSEQFF.

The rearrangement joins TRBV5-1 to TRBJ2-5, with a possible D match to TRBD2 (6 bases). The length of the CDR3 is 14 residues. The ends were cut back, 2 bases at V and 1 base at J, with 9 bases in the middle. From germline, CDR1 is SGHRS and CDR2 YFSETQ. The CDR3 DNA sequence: TGCGCCAGCAGCTTTTACGGGAGCCAAGAGACCCAGTACTTC. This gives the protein CASSFYGSQETQYF.

CDR3 DNA sequence: TGCGCCAGCAGCGACAGGGGGGCGAACACTGAAGCTTTCTTT. This translates into CASSDRGANTEAFF. This chain joins TRBV5-1 and TRBJ1-1; 9 nucleotides match TRBD1. V shed 4 bases and J 1 base; nucleotides not matched to a gene: 2. CDR1 and CDR2 from the germline V gene are SGHRS and YFSETQ. CDR3 length equals 14 residues.

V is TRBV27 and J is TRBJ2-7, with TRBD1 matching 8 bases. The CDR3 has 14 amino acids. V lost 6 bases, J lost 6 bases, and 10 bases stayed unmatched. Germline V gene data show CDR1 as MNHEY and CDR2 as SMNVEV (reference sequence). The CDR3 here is CASSSWTGKSEQYF. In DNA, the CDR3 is TGTGCCAGCAGCTCCTGGACAGGGAAGTCCGAGCAGTACTTC.

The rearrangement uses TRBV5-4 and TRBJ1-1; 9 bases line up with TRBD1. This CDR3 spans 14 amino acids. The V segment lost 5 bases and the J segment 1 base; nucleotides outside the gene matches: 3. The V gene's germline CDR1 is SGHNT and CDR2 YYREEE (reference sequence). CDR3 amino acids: CASRPQGANTEAFF. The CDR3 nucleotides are TGTGCCAGCAGACCACAGGGGGCGAACACTGAAGCTTTCTTT.

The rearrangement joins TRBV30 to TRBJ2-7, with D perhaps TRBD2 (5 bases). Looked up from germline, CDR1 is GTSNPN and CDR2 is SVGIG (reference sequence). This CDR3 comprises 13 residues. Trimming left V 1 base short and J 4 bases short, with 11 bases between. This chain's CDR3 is CAWSAGVGYEQYF. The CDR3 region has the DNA TGTGCCTGGAGTGCCGGGGTAGGGTACGAGCAGTACTTC.

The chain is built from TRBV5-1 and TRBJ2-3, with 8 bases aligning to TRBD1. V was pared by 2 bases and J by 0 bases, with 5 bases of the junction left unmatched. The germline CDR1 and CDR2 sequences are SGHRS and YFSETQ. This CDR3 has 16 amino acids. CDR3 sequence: CASSFTGGASTDTQYF. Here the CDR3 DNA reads TGCGCCAGCAGCTTTACAGGGGGAGCGAGCACAGATACGCAGTATTTT.

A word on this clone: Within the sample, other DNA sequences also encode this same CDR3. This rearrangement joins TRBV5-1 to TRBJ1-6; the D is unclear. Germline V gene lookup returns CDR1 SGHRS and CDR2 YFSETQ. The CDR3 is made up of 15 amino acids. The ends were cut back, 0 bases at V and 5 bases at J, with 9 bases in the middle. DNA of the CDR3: TGCGCCAGCAGCTTGGGCACCGGAGATAATTCACCCCTCCACTTT. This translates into CASSLGTGDNSPLHF. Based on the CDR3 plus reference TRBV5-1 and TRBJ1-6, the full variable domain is KAGVTQTPRYLIKTRGQQVTLSCSPISGHRSVSWYQQTPGQGLQFLFEYFSETQRNKGNFPGRFSGRQFSNSRSEMNVSTLELGDSALYLCASSLGTGDNSPLHFGNGTRLTVT.

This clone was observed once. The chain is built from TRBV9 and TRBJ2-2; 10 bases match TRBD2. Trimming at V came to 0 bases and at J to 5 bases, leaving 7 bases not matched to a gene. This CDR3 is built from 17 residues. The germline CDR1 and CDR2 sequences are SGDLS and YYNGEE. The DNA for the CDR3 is TGTGCCAGCAGCGTAGGAAAACTAGCGGGAAATACCGGGGAGCTGTTTTTT. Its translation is CASSVGKLAGNTGELFF.

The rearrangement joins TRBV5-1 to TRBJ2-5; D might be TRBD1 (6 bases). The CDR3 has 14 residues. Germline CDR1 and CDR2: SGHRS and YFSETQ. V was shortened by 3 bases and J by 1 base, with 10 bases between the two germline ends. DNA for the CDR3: TGCGCCAGCAGCTACCGGGACACCCAAGAGACCCAGTACTTC. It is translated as CASSYRDTQETQYF.

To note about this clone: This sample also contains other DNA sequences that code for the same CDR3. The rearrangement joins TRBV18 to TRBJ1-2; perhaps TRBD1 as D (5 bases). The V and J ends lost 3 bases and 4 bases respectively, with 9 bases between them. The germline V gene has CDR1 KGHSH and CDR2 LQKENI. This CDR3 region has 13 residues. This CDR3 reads CASSPDSSYGYTF. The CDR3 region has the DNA TGTGCCAGCTCACCTGACAGCAGCTATGGCTACACCTTC.

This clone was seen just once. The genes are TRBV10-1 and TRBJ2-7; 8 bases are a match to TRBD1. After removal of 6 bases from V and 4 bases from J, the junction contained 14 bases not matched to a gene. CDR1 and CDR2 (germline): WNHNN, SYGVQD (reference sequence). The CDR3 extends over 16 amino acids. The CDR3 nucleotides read TGCGCCAGCAGCAACTACGCCGGGACAGGACAATACGAGCAGTACTTC. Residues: CASSNYAGTGQYEQYF.

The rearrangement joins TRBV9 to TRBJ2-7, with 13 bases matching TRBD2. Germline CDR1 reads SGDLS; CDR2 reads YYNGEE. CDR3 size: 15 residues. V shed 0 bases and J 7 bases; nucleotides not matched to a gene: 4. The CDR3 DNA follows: TGTGCCAGCAGCGTAGCTGGGACTAGCGGGGTTGAGCAGTACTTC. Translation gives CASSVAGTSGVEQYF.

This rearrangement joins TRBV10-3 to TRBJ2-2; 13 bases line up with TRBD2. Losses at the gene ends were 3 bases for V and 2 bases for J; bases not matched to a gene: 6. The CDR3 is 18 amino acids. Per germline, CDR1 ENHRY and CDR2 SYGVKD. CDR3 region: CAISDPGLAGINTGELFF. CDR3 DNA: TGTGCCATCAGTGACCCGGGACTAGCGGGAATCAACACCGGGGAGCTGTTTTTT.

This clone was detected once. CDR3: CASQDGNEKLFF. Written as DNA, the CDR3 is TGCGCCAGCCAGGACGGTAATGAAAAACTGTTTTTT. The chain links TRBV10-2 to TRBJ1-4; D is undetermined. The CDR3 is 12 residues long. CDR1 and CDR2 (germline): WSHSY, SAAADI. V was trimmed by 8 bases and J by 4 bases, leaving 8 bases between them.